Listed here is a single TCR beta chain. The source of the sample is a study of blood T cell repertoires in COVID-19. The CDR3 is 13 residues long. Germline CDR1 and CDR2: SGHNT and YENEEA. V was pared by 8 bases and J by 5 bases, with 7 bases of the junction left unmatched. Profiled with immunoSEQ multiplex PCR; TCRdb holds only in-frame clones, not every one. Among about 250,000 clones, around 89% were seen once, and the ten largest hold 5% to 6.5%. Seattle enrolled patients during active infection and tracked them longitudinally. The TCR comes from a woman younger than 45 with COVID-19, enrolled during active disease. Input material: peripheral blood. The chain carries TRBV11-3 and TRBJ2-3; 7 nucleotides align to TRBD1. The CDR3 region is CASDKGAGDTQYF. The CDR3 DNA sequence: TGTGCCAGCGATAAGGGGGCGGGAGATACGCAGTATTTT.